This T cell receptor beta chain was sequenced during a study of T cells in Graves' hyperthyroidism and ophthalmopathy. On the study more broadly: Any treatment followed the collection of peripheral blood at initial diagnosis.

Study results and caveats: The model foresaw ophthalmopathy a median about 6.1 months prior to onset. Most thyroid-expanded clonotypes above 0.001 were also found in blood.

Template material for amplifying TCR beta CDR3 regions consisted of RNA transcripts. HTBI primers were employed in a first-round RT-PCR of the TCR CDR3. One entry per CDR3 protein results from TCRdb running MiXCR on the multiplex PCR reads. The data hold roughly 280,000 distinct CDR3 sequences, with about 20% observed a single time. CDR1 is SSHAT, CDR2 FNYEAQ, per germline (reference sequence). The CDR3 is made up of 13 amino acids. The PBMCs had their origin in less than 13 ml of fresh peripheral blood. This clonotype has a handful of counts. The antigen is unknown. The junction departs from germline at one end; a sequencing error may be responsible.

This rearrangement joins TRBV7-7 to TRBJ2-2, with 8 bases aligning to TRBD1. The sequencing sample was made of blood. The TCR was taken from a man between 25 and 39 years old with Graves' ophthalmopathy. The CDR3 spells CASSLGTGGELFF. In DNA form, the CDR3 reads TGTGCTAGCAGTCTCGGGACAGGCGGGGAGCTGTTTTTT.